This TCR beta chain was identified in a study of cytomegalovirus exposure and HLA in healthy donors. A word on this clone: Its antigen is as yet unknown.

Study-wide results and caveats: HLA alleles showed associations with 16,951 TCR beta sequences in a later analysis, at a 0.05 false discovery rate. Researchers counted around 160 TCR beta chains as cytomegalovirus-associated. Rare sequences made up most TCRs, while some public TCRs were found in many donors. A few of the chains that were CMV-associated were confirmed in vitro to be specific for CMV antigens.

With 60 Vbeta and 13 Jbeta primers, the PCR was carried out. Profiled with immunoSEQ multiplex PCR; TCRdb holds only in-frame clones, not every one. The data show fewer than 250,000 clones, with roughly 80% seen just once and around 1.6% held by the top ten. The receptor was derived from a woman aged 18 to 35 in good health and CMV-seronegative. Sequencing was done on a sample of PBMCs.

The CDR3 region is CAISTGFDSYEQYF. In nucleotides, the CDR3 is TGTGCCATCAGTACCGGTTTCGACTCCTACGAGCAGTACTTC. The genes are TRBV10-3 and TRBJ2-7; D is unresolved. Germline V CDR1 and CDR2: ENHRY, SYGVKD. The CDR3 has 14 amino acids. With 5 bases removed from V and 0 bases from J, the gap between germline ends came to 11 bases.